What follows are 15 T cell receptor beta chains derived from one specimen sequenced in a study of cytomegalovirus exposure and HLA in healthy donors. PCR used 60 Vbeta primers and 13 Jbeta primers. Data came from immunoSEQ multiplex PCR; TCRdb stores just in-frame clones and leaves some out. The sample has 110,000 to 150,000 clones, around 85% seen once; the top ten hold 1.2%. Sequencing used PBMCs. Receptor source: a female donor in good health and CMV-seronegative.

The V and J genes are TRBV7-2 and TRBJ2-7; 9 nucleotides align to TRBD2. CDR3 size: 15 residues. Germline V CDR1 and CDR2: SGHTA, FQGNSA. V shed 2 bases, J shed 3 bases, and the junction held 5 bases outside the gene matches. In DNA form, the CDR3 reads TGTGCCAGCAGCTTATTGGGGACTAGCCTCTACGAGCAGTACTTC. Translation gives CASSLLGTSLYEQYF.

The chain recombines TRBV15 with TRBJ2-1, with 8 bases lining up with TRBD1. The trim removed 0 bases at V and 0 bases at J, leaving 10 bases unmatched. Per the germline V gene, CDR1 is LNHNV and CDR2 is YYDKDF (reference sequence). This CDR3 comprises 19 residues. The CDR3 nucleotides read TGTGCCACCAGCAGAGACAGGGGGCCTATTACGAGCTCCTACAATGAGCAGTTCTTC. This translates into CATSRDRGPITSSYNEQFF.

V is TRBV15 and J is TRBJ2-5; 14 bases are shared with TRBD2. The junction had 3 bases not matched to a gene; V was cut back by 3 bases and J by 3 bases. This CDR3 is built from 16 residues. Germline V gives CDR1 LNHNV, CDR2 YYDKDF (reference sequence). Here the CDR3 DNA reads TGTGCCACCAGCAGTGGGGGACTAGCGGGGGAAGAGACCCAGTACTTC. Residues: CATSSGGLAGEETQYF.

The chain joins TRBV5-1 to TRBJ2-3; a possible D gene is TRBD2 (6 bases). The germline V and J ends were trimmed by 2 bases and 5 bases, with 15 bases remaining between them. Germline CDR1 reads SGHRS; CDR2 reads YFSETQ. The CDR3 has 15 amino acids. The CDR3 is CASSFGTETKDTQYF. CDR3 nucleotide sequence: TGCGCCAGCAGCTTTGGGACTGAGACGAAAGATACGCAGTATTTT.

This clone turned up a few times. The V and J genes are TRBV6-6 and TRBJ2-7, with D possibly TRBD2 on 6 matching bases. The ends were cut back, 2 bases at V and 0 bases at J, with 8 bases in the middle. Germline values: CDR1 MNHNY, CDR2 SVGAGI (reference sequence). The CDR3 covers 14 residues. CDR3 residues: CASSYSGRSYEQYF. In nucleotides, the CDR3 is TGTGCCAGCAGTTACAGCGGGCGCTCCTACGAGCAGTACTTC.

V is TRBV4-2 and J is TRBJ1-1; D uncertain. Germline CDR1 and CDR2: LGHNA and YNFKEQ. CDR3 length equals 15 residues. Deletions cut 0 bases from V and 1 base from J, with 9 bases between. The DNA for the CDR3 is TGTGCCAGCAGCCAAGATGGAGGGCCGAACACTGAAGCTTTCTTT. This sequence encodes CASSQDGGPNTEAFF.

V is TRBV7-9 and J is TRBJ2-7, with a possible D match to TRBD2 (6 bases). The CDR3 is 15 residues long. The germline V gene encodes CDR1 SEHNR and CDR2 FQNEAQ (reference sequence). The V end lost 1 base, the J end lost 0 bases, and 10 bases lay between the germline ends. The CDR3: CASSLGSGLSYEQYF. CDR3 DNA sequence: TGTGCCAGCAGCTTAGGTAGCGGCCTCTCCTACGAGCAGTACTTC.

The chain combines TRBV19 with TRBJ2-1; TRBD1 matches 7 bases. The CDR3 covers 14 residues. V was clipped by 3 bases and J by 9 bases; unmatched bases: 8. CDR1 is LNHDA, CDR2 SQIVND, per germline (reference sequence). CDR3 amino acids: CASSITGVRSEQFF. The CDR3, as DNA: TGTGCCAGTAGTATCACAGGGGTTCGGAGTGAGCAGTTCTTC.

DNA for the CDR3: TGTGCCAGCAGCGACCGACAGGGGGTGAACACTGAAGCTTTCTTT. Its translation: CASSDRQGVNTEAFF. The gene calls are TRBV11-2 and TRBJ1-1, with 9 bases identical to TRBD1. This CDR3 comprises 15 residues. In germline, CDR1 is SGHAT, CDR2 FQNNGV. The ends lost 5 bases at V and 0 bases at J; junction bases unmatched: 4.

This clone appeared a single time. The chain uses TRBV5-1 and TRBJ2-3; D might be TRBD2 (5 bases). The CDR3 spans 12 residues. V was clipped by 1 base and J by 6 bases, with 6 bases between them. In germline, CDR1 is SGHRS, CDR2 YFSETQ. The CDR3 DNA reads as TGCGCCAGCAGCTTGAGAGGGGATACGCAGTATTTT. The encoded protein is CASSLRGDTQYF.

The gene calls are TRBV28 and TRBJ2-5; 8 nucleotides agree with TRBD1. The CDR3 totals 14 residues. The trim removed 7 bases at V and 2 bases at J, leaving 6 bases unmatched. CDR1 and CDR2 (germline): MDHEN, SYDVKM. The CDR3 coding sequence is TGTGCCAGCAATCTCAGACAGGGGCAAGAGACCCAGTACTTC. Amino acids: CASNLRQGQETQYF.

The chain recombines TRBV7-9 with TRBJ1-1; D gene uncertain. The CDR3 length is 13 residues. Deletions cut 3 bases from V and 5 bases from J, with 10 bases between. The germline gives CDR1 SEHNR, CDR2 FQNEAQ (reference sequence). The CDR3 region is CASSLPGGTEAFF. CDR3 bases: TGTGCCAGCAGCTTGCCAGGAGGGACTGAAGCTTTCTTT.

This clone was recorded once. V gene TRBV13 combines with J gene TRBJ1-2; TRBD1 might be the D (5 bases). V was pared by 5 bases and J by 3 bases, with 10 bases between. Germline CDR1 reads PRHDT; CDR2 reads FYEKMQ (reference sequence). The CDR3 is 13 residues long. DNA for the CDR3: TGTGCCAGCAGCCAGGGAATTGACTATGGCTACACCTTC. Amino acids: CASSQGIDYGYTF.

The J gene is TRBJ1-5, the V gene TRBV6-4; maybe TRBD1 (5 bases). The V gene lost 9 bases and the J gene lost 1 base, with 28 bases spanning the gap. Germline V gives CDR1 MRHNA, CDR2 SNTAGT. The CDR3 runs to 19 residues. CDR3 nucleotide sequence: TGTGCCAGATCCAACGTTCGGCAGGGCCAAGGAACCAGCAATCAGCCCCAGCATTTT. It specifies CARSNVRQGQGTSNQPQHF.

V gene TRBV5-1 combines with J gene TRBJ2-7; 9 bases are a match to TRBD1. J gave up 2 bases and V 4 bases, and 7 bases lay outside the gene matches. CDR1 and CDR2 (germline): SGHRS, YFSETQ. This CDR3 contains 15 residues. CDR3 amino acids: CASSGGDREPYEQYF. CDR3 nucleotides: TGCGCCAGCAGCGGAGGGGACAGGGAACCCTACGAGCAGTACTTC.